The sequence of this TCR beta chain was determined in a study of blood T cell repertoires in COVID-19. Study background: The analysed material was cDNA or gDNA that came from T cells, B-cell-depleted T cells, or PBMCs.

Germline V CDR1 and CDR2: KGHSH, LQKENI. The CDR3 runs 18 residues. Unmatched junction bases numbered 15, after V lost 6 bases and J lost 4 bases. Libraries were prepared by immunoSEQ multiplex PCR; TCRdb keeps only in-frame clonotypes and omits some of them. The data contain 190,000 or so clones, 85% to 90% of them singletons. Everyone who took part was roughly 18 to 89 years old, and they came from about two dozen US areas. Clinical histories supplied by participants themselves formed the basis of cohort assignment. The sequenced sample consisted of PBMCs or T cells enriched from blood (not recorded which). The genes are TRBV18 and TRBJ2-1; 10 bases agree with TRBD2. The sequence came from a man aged 30 to 39 who had recovered from COVID-19. The CDR3 DNA sequence: TGTGCCAGCTCGCGAAACCCTCCAAGCGGGGGGGCATACAATGAGCAGTTCTTC. Translating gives CASSRNPPSGGAYNEQFF.